This TCR beta chain was retrieved from a study of early T cells in non-severe SARS-CoV-2 infection. Study summary: RNA in bulk from unsorted whole blood was sequenced, and chains were unpaired. General observations from the study: Matching with VDJdb favored anti-spike CD8 responses (missing private and CD4 specificities).

On this clonotype: The antigen is unknown.

The TCR library protocol was used to attach unique molecular identifiers. These identifiers were attached to individual cDNA molecules. Using its own MiXCR run on the 5' RACE reads, TCRdb lists one record per CDR3 protein. The sample has some 80,000 distinct CDR3 sequences, roughly 15% seen once. The sequenced material came from whole blood. The sequence came from an adult who was a healthcare worker with PCR-confirmed SARS-CoV-2 infection or an uninfected control (not recorded which).

This CDR3 reads CASSFGVNYEQYF. Written as DNA, the CDR3 is TGTGCCAGCAGCTTCGGGGTCAACTACGAGCAGTACTTC. The rearrangement uses TRBV5-5 and TRBJ2-7; D may be TRBD2 (5 bases). Germline V CDR1 and CDR2: SGHKS, YYEKEE (reference sequence). Trimming took off 2 bases at V and 3 bases at J, with 9 bases between the two ends. The CDR3 has 13 residues.